The rows below give T cell receptor beta chains drawn from one sample of a study of PD-1 blockade in classical Hodgkin lymphoma. Assay used: immunoSEQ multiplex PCR; TCRdb lists only in-frame clones, some missing. The sample contains 70,000 or so clones, 90% to 95% of which appear only once. The sample consisted of peripheral blood mononuclear cells (PBMCs), taken at baseline. These receptors came from a human donor with classical Hodgkin lymphoma. Each CDR3 is given with its conserved first and last residue. Each record gives: CDR3 protein, CDR3 DNA, V gene, D gene, clone size, J gene. A D gene is named only where the DNA matches it firmly. Clone size, where shown, is once, few, many, or a class for clones that have expanded.

CAISEVTSSGETQYF,TGTGCCATCAGTGAGGTGACTAGTTCCGGGGAGACCCAGTACTTC,TRBV10-3,NA,NA,TRBJ2-5
CASSQGLAGPEQYF,TGTGCCAGCTCACAGGGACTAGCGGGGCCCGAGCAGTACTTC,TRBV9,TRBD2,NA,TRBJ2-7
CASSVMAGGSFVTDTQYF,TGTGCCAGCAGCGTCATGGCTGGCGGGAGCTTTGTCACAGATACGCAGTATTTT,TRBV7-6,TRBD2,NA,TRBJ2-3
CASSLDAGGPREQYF,TGTGCCAGCAGCTTGGACGCAGGGGGCCCTCGCGAGCAGTACTTC,TRBV5-5,TRBD1,NA,TRBJ2-7
CASSYYRGQETQYF,TGTGCCAGCAGTTACTATCGCGGCCAAGAGACCCAGTACTTC,TRBV6-5,NA,NA,TRBJ2-5
CASSSSGTSGFYEQYF,TGTGCCAGCAGTTCCTCCGGGACTAGCGGGTTCTACGAGCAGTACTTC,TRBV28,TRBD2,NA,TRBJ2-7
CASSLASGTTHQPQHF,TGTGCCAGCAGCTTAGCCTCCGGGACAACGCATCAGCCCCAGCATTTT,TRBV7-6,NA,NA,TRBJ1-5
CASSAGGAEETQYF,TGTGCCAGCAGCGCTGGCGGGGCCGAAGAGACCCAGTACTTC,TRBV9,NA,NA,TRBJ2-5
CASSRQGTTGELFF,TGTGCCAGTAGTAGACAGGGTACGACCGGGGAGCTGTTTTTT,TRBV19,TRBD1,NA,TRBJ2-2
CASSLWQGLNTEAFF,TGTGCCAGCAGTTTATGGCAGGGGTTGAACACTGAAGCTTTCTTT,TRBV27,NA,NA,TRBJ1-1
CAWGVDGGAFF,TGTGCCTGGGGTGTAGATGGTGGGGCTTTCTTT,TRBV30,NA,NA,TRBJ1-1
CSVPGLASYEQYF,TGCAGCGTGCCGGGACTAGCTTCCTACGAGCAGTACTTC,TRBV29-1,TRBD2,NA,TRBJ2-7
CASSQDLQGLHLYGYTF,TGTGCCAGCAGCCAAGATTTACAGGGCTTGCACCTTTATGGCTACACCTTC,TRBV4-2,NA,NA,TRBJ1-2
CASSPAGTAINEQFF,TGTGCCAGCAGTCCGGCCGGGACAGCCATCAATGAGCAGTTCTTC,TRBV2,TRBD1,NA,TRBJ2-1
CASSLFQGWSYEQYF,TGTGCCAGCAGCTTATTCCAGGGATGGTCCTACGAGCAGTACTTC,TRBV7-2,NA,once,TRBJ2-7